These T cell receptor beta chains were read from a single sample in a study of beta chain features in type 1 diabetes. Profiling relied on immunoSEQ multiplex PCR, and the TCRdb table lists in-frame clones only, not all of them. This sample has about 650,000 clones; roughly an eighth occur once, and the top ten carry 0.09% to 0.15%. The specimen sequenced was naive CD4+ T cells from blood. The source is a man aged 25 to 40 with type 1 diabetes. Each CDR3 is given with its conserved first and last residue. A D gene is named only where the DNA matches it firmly. Size is stated for part of the rows, as once, few or many counts, or as a class when the clone is expanded.

CASSLRVAGGAEQFF,TGTGCCAGCAGCCTTCGGGTAGCGGGGGGGGCCGAGCAGTTCTTC,15,few,TRBJ2-1,TRBV9,TRBD2
CASSEREGASTEAFF,TGTGCCAGCAGTGAACGTGAAGGGGCAAGCACTGAAGCTTTCTTT,15,.,TRBJ1-1,TRBV2,.
CAWTSGGTDTQYF,TGTGCCTGGACTAGCGGGGGCACAGATACGCAGTATTTT,13,.,TRBJ2-3,TRBV30,TRBD2
CASSLGQAQGRAFF,TGCGCCAGCAGCTTGGGACAGGCCCAAGGAAGGGCTTTCTTT,14,.,TRBJ1-1,TRBV5-1,.
CSVSYSLNTEAFF,TGCAGCGTTAGCTACAGCTTGAACACTGAAGCTTTCTTT,13,few,TRBJ1-1,TRBV29-1,.
CASSLEGSSGNTIYF,TGTGCCAGCAGCTTAGAGGGCAGCTCTGGAAACACCATATATTTT,15,few,TRBJ1-3,TRBV7-9,.
CASSLGTYNEQFF,TGTGCCAGCAGCTTAGGCACCTACAATGAGCAGTTCTTC,13,few,TRBJ2-1,TRBV11-2,.
CASSLTGTSTDTQYF,TGCGCCAGCAGCTTAACGGGGACTAGCACAGATACGCAGTATTTT,15,.,TRBJ2-3,TRBV5-1,.
CASSVEARGVEAFF,TGTGCCAGCAGTGTCGAGGCCCGGGGAGTTGAAGCTTTCTTT,14,.,TRBJ1-1,TRBV6-5,.
CASSTGLSTGELFF,TGTGCCAGCAGCACCGGACTTAGCACCGGGGAGCTGTTTTTT,14,.,TRBJ2-2,TRBV9,.
CSVDRTEGLYGYTF,TGCAGCGTTGATCGGACGGAGGGTCTCTATGGCTACACCTTC,14,few,TRBJ1-2,TRBV29-1,.
CASSLTALNTEAFF,TGTGCCAGCAGCCTGACAGCTCTGAACACTGAAGCTTTCTTT,14,.,TRBJ1-1,TRBV7-8,.
CASSQGAGRWDEQYF,TGTGCCAGCAGCCAAGGAGCGGGACGTTGGGACGAGCAGTACTTC,15,few,TRBJ2-7,TRBV4-2,TRBD2
CASSFEITDTQYF,TGTGCCAGCAGCTTCGAGATCACAGATACGCAGTATTTT,13,few,TRBJ2-3,TRBV7-9,.
CASSVGATYQETQYF,TGTGCCAGCAGCGTAGGTGCTACGTACCAAGAGACCCAGTACTTC,15,.,TRBJ2-5,TRBV9,.
CSVDPEAFF,TGCAGCGTTGACCCTGAAGCTTTCTTT,9,.,TRBJ1-1,TRBV29-1,.
CSVHTLQGGLVYGYTF,TGCAGCGTTCACACACTCCAGGGGGGTTTAGTCTATGGCTACACCTTC,16,.,TRBJ1-2,TRBV29-1,TRBD1
CASSPRDTQYF,TGTGCCAGCAGCCCGCGGGATACGCAGTATTTT,11,few,TRBJ2-3,TRBV11-2,.
CASSSVGAKNIQYF,TGTGCCAGCAGCTCCGTTGGAGCCAAAAACATTCAGTACTTC,14,few,TRBJ2-4,TRBV11-2,.
CASSLAGIANYGYTF,TGTGCCAGCAGTCTAGCAGGGATCGCTAACTATGGCTACACCTTC,15,.,TRBJ1-2,TRBV6-5,.
CASSLIQGIHEQYF,TGTGCCAGCAGTTTAATACAGGGTATCCACGAGCAGTACTTC,14,few,TRBJ2-7,TRBV27,.
CASSPGDSSDGYTF,TGCGCCAGCAGCCCGGGGGACAGTTCAGATGGCTACACCTTC,14,few,TRBJ1-2,TRBV4-3,TRBD1
CASSAPGRGGYTF,TGTGCCAGCAGCGCCCCCGGACGCGGAGGCTACACCTTC,13,few,TRBJ1-2,TRBV7-2,.
CASSVDGGQSVYF,TGTGCCAGCAGCGTAGATGGGGGACAGTCGGTGTACTTC,13,.,TRBJ2-7,TRBV9,TRBD1
CASSLVQDSPLHF,TGTGCCAGCAGCCTAGTTCAGGATTCACCCCTCCACTTT,13,.,TRBJ1-6,TRBV14,.
CASSYAGERQFF,TGCGCCAGCAGCTACGCGGGGGAACGGCAGTTCTTC,12,few,TRBJ2-1,TRBV5-1,TRBD2
CASSLTGQSYNEQFF,TGTGCCAGCAGCTTGACTGGACAGAGCTACAATGAGCAGTTCTTC,15,.,TRBJ2-1,TRBV5-4,.
CASSLTGGRGYNEQFF,TGTGCCAGCAGCCTCACAGGGGGCCGAGGCTACAATGAGCAGTTCTTC,16,.,TRBJ2-1,TRBV7-9,TRBD1
CASSSQGGTDTQYF,TGCGCCAGCAGTTCACAGGGGGGAACAGATACGCAGTATTTT,14,few,TRBJ2-3,TRBV4-3,TRBD1
CASSLRGGRSTYEQYF,TGTGCCAGCAGCTTGCGCGGGGGCCGAAGTACCTACGAGCAGTACTTC,16,few,TRBJ2-7,TRBV7-2,.
CAWSRGIQPQHF,TGTGCCTGGAGCCGAGGAATACAGCCCCAGCATTTT,12,few,TRBJ1-5,TRBV30,.
CASSGSGEQFF,TGTGCCAGCAGCGGGTCTGGGGAGCAGTTCTTC,11,.,TRBJ2-1,TRBV9,.
CASSQAPRPGLARSPLHF,TGCGCCAGCAGCCAAGCCCCACGCCCGGGCTTGGCGCGTTCACCCCTCCACTTT,18,few,TRBJ1-6,TRBV4-3,.
CSVMSQGNEKLFF,TGCAGCGTTATGTCACAGGGGAATGAAAAACTGTTTTTT,13,.,TRBJ1-4,TRBV29-1,TRBD1
CSVKGVFLTDTQYF,TGCAGCGTTAAGGGGGTTTTCCTCACAGATACGCAGTATTTT,14,few,TRBJ2-3,TRBV29-1,.
CASRKGFSGEDTGELFF,TGTGCCAGCAGGAAAGGGTTTAGCGGGGAAGACACCGGGGAGCTGTTTTTT,17,few,TRBJ2-2,TRBV4-2,TRBD2
CASSPAGGGYTF,TGTGCCAGCAGCCCCGCCGGCGGTGGCTACACCTTC,12,.,TRBJ1-2,TRBV9,.
CASTAALNYGYTF,TGTGCCAGCACGGCAGCATTAAACTATGGCTACACCTTC,13,few,TRBJ1-2,TRBV2,.
CASSEFMGSNTGELFF,TGTGCCAGCAGTGAATTTATGGGGTCCAACACCGGGGAGCTGTTTTTT,16,.,TRBJ2-2,TRBV25-1,.
CASSQGSQATNEKLFF,TGTGCCAGCAGCCAAGGCTCCCAGGCAACTAATGAAAAACTGTTTTTT,16,few,TRBJ1-4,TRBV4-2,.